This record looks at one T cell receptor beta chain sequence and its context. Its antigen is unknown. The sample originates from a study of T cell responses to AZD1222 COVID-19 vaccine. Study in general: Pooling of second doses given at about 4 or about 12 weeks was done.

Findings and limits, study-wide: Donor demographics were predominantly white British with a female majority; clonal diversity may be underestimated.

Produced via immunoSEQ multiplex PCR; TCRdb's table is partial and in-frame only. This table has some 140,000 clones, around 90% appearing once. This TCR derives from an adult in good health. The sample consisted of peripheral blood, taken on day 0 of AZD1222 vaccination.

The CDR3 sequence: CASTEATGSYQPQHF. As DNA, the CDR3 is TGTGCCAGTACCGAAGCAACAGGATCCTATCAGCCCCAGCATTTT. The chain couples TRBV19 to TRBJ1-5, with a possible D match to TRBD1 (5 bases). Germline assignment: CDR1 LNHDA and CDR2 SQIVND (reference sequence). CDR3 size: 15 residues. V was trimmed by 7 bases and J by 5 bases, leaving 18 bases between them.